The clone carrying this T cell receptor (beta chain) was counted once. Its antigen is not identified. The method was immunoSEQ multiplex PCR; TCRdb's version includes in-frame clones alone and lacks a portion of them. The sample shows approximately 1,500,000 clones, about 98% of them seen only once. These data belong to a study of shared clonotypes between healthy human individuals. Whole-study results and caveats: Shared across several donors were around 5% of the naive CD4 clonotypes.

The CDR3 spans 16 residues. The ends were cut back, 0 bases at V and 6 bases at J, with 15 bases in the middle. Germline-derived CDR1 and CDR2 are MNHNS and SASEGT. Sequenced input: naive CD4+ T cells sorted from blood. The subset was: CD45RA+ positively selected. The sequence derives from a man aged 25 to 45 in good health. The chain employs TRBV6-1 and TRBJ1-5, with D perhaps TRBD1 (6 bases). CDR3 sequence (DNA): TGTGCCAGCAGTGAAGCATCGGGACAACTGGGTCAGCCCCAGCATTTT. Its translation: CASSEASGQLGQPQHF.